Detailed here is one TCR beta chain. Its antigen remains unidentified. Within one base of it there is no much larger clone, and no base qualities were kept. V is pared back by 3 bases and J by 12 bases, with 21 bases lying between the germline termini. The germline V gene (reference sequence) supplies CDR1 SEHNR and CDR2 FQNEAQ. The CDR3 spans 15 residues, from the cysteine through the phenylalanine. Only the CDR3 portion is preserved as DNA: 45 bases, with reading frame beginning at the first base. This sample is part of a study of T cells in Graves' hyperthyroidism and ophthalmopathy (dated by TCRdb to between 2018 and 2020). Notes on the research overall: Peripheral blood was collected at initial diagnosis, before any treatment. In about 6 Graves' hyperthyroidism patients, the study also compared T-cell repertoires from thyroid tissue with T-cell repertoires from blood. The roughly 100 discovery patients were divided at random into training and test sets in a 7:3 ratio. The paper reports TCR Vbeta CDR3 sequencing of 135 peripheral blood samples: 40 to 45 ophthalmopathy, roughly 80 hyperthyroidism and around 17 progressor patients. An independent validation cohort of around 19 hyperthyroidism patients and about 15 patients who later progressed to ophthalmopathy tested prospective prediction of ophthalmopathy. TCR V-J signatures able to tell the groups apart were searched for in a discovery cohort of 90 to 100 patients, of whom roughly 42 had Graves' ophthalmopathy and under 65 had stable Graves' hyperthyroidism. After sampling, hyperthyroidism patients received methimazole starting at 30 mg daily, and ophthalmopathy patients received high-dose intravenous methylprednisolone. What the study reported, not specific to this receptor: In cross-validation, a model built on a 13 V-J signature told ophthalmopathy apart from stable hyperthyroidism with 85% to 90% sensitivity and 81% to 82% specificity, and in testing the same model reached 80%/75%. During validation, the model predicted progression to ophthalmopathy a median of roughly 7.1 months ahead of onset, with approximately 70% sensitivity and 72.22% specificity. No statistical method was used to set the sample size in advance, and investigators knew the group allocation. Most expanded thyroid clonotypes (frequency above 0.001) were also detected in blood, suggesting blood repertoires may reflect thyroid immune responses.

TCR beta CDR3 regions were amplified from RNA transcripts. For the first round of RT-PCR on the TCR CDR3, the HTBI primer set was used together with the Qiagen OneStep RT-PCR kit. The libraries were constructed in a second round of multiplex PCR and then size-selected and purified. The libraries were sequenced on an Illumina HiSeq2000 using paired-end 100 bp reads. The paper's processing steps were these. Raw data were processed with SOAPnuke, discarding reads with adapters, uncalled bases, mean Phred below 15, or no exact constant-primer or identifier match. High-quality paired reads were merged using COPE v1.2.5, and each unique nucleotide sequence was defined as a clonotype. MiTCR v1.1 was used to align the clonotypes against IMGT TRBV, TRBD and TRBJ reference segments. Only V-J combinations with frequency above 0.0001, covering about 99% of repertoires, were analysed. The TCS score was defined as F50 (clonal expansion) divided by E x V (chaos), with BLOSUM62-based TCRdist calculated between CDR3 peptides within each V-J. Welch's t-statistics and random forest reduced several hundred V-J features to about 13, which were used in a naive Bayes classifier (R e1071). Thyroid-blood repertoire similarity was quantified with the Morisita-Horn index. TCRdb cleaned the public reads at Q25 with fastp, built clones with MiXCR and kept in-frame beta chains. Under each unique CDR3 protein, matching rows form one entry showing the most common genes and DNA. For this entry, the V and J calls and clone size follow TCRdb and not the study's own pipeline. The sample has about 99,000 distinct CDR3 sequences on record, over 45% of them singletons. The top ten constitute 26% of the sample.

Graves' hyperthyroidism was defined as stable when no progression to ophthalmopathy occurred over 18 months of follow-up. Hyperthyroidism patients were newly diagnosed, with disease duration under 2 months, and aged 18 to 65 years. Exclusion was applied to patients with uncontrolled infections, other autoimmune diseases, pregnancy or lactation. Diagnoses were established on the basis of clinical symptoms, serum thyroxine and TRAb, thyroid ultrasound, and orbital computed tomography. PBMCs were separated from 7.5 to 10 ml of fresh peripheral blood using Ficoll-Paque density gradient centrifugation. Total RNA was extracted with Trizol reagent, and quality was checked on an Agilent 2100 Bioanalyzer.

This TCR was recovered from a man aged 35-49 years with Graves' hyperthyroidism. The chain is assembled from TRBV7-9 and TRBJ2-1; the D gene is possibly TRBD1 or TRBD2, with 6 bases matching each. Material for sequencing was blood. CDR3 reads: CASSLEGGSTDTQFF. The nucleotide sequence is given as TGTGCCAGCAGCTTGGAGGGGGGCTCCACAGATACGCAGTTCTTC.